Sequencing of this T cell receptor beta chain was carried out in a study of blood T cell repertoires in COVID-19. Study-level background: Sites in the United States, Italy and Spain provided acute and convalescent COVID-19 samples. Sample material is recorded as cDNA or gDNA derived from T cells, B-cell-depleted T cells, or PBMCs.

Seattle's cohort entered during active infection and was followed longitudinally. Per the original methods: Estimation of nucleated cell counts was performed using reference gene primer amplification. Sequenced by immunoSEQ multiplex PCR; TCRdb stores in-frame clones only, minus some. That table furnishes V, J and clone size, whereas the DNA furnished D and trimming. This table has roughly 440,000 clones, approximately 88% appearing once. With respect to this clone: Other DNA variants within this sample encode the same CDR3.

The CDR3 covers 13 residues. V dropped 0 bases and J dropped 4 bases, with 7 bases sitting between them. The germline gives CDR1 SGHRS, CDR2 YFSETQ. This receptor was identified in a woman aged 50 to 60 with COVID-19, enrolled during active disease. Sequenced input: peripheral blood. This rearrangement joins TRBV5-1 to TRBJ1-2; D not certain. DNA of the CDR3: TGCGCCAGCAGCTTGGACAGTGCCTATGGCTACACCTTC. Amino acid sequence: CASSLDSAYGYTF.